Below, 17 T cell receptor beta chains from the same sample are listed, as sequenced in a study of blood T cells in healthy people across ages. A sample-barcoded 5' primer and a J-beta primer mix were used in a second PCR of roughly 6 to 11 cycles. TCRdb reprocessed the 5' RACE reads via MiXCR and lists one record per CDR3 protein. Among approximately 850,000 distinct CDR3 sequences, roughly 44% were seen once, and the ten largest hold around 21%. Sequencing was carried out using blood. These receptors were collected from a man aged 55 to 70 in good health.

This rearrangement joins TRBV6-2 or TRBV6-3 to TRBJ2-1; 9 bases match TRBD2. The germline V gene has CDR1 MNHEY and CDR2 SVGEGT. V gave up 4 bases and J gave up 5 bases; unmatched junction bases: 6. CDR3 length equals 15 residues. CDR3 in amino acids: CASSSRGGVDNEQFF. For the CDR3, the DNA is TGTGCCAGCAGTTCGCGGGGGGGCGTCGACAATGAGCAGTTCTTC.

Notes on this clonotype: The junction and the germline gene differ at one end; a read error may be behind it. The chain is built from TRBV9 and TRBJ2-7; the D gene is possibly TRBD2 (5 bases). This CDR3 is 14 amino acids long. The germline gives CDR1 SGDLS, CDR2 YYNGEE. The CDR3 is CANSPWTGSYEQYF. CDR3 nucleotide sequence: TGTGCCAACAGCCCCTGGACTGGGTCCTACGAGCAGTACTTC.

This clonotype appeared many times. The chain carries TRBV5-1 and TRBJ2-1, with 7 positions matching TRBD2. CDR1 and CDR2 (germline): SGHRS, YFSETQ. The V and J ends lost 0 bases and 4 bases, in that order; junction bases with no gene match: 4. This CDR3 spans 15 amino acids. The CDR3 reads CASSLDTGGYNEQFF. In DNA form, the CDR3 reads TGCGCCAGCAGCTTGGATACCGGGGGGTACAATGAGCAGTTCTTC.

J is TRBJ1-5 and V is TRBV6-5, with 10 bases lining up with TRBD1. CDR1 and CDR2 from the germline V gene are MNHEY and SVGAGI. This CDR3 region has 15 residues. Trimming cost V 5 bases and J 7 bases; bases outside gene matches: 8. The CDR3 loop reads CASSAGTGARQPQHF. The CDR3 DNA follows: TGTGCCAGCAGTGCCGGGACAGGGGCCAGGCAGCCCCAGCATTTT.

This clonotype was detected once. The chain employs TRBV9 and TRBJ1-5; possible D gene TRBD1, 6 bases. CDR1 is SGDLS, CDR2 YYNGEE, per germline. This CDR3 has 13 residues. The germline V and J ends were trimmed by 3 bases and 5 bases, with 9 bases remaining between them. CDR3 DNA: TGTGCCAGCAGCGCCTCAGGGGATCAGCCCCAGCATTTT. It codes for CASSASGDQPQHF.

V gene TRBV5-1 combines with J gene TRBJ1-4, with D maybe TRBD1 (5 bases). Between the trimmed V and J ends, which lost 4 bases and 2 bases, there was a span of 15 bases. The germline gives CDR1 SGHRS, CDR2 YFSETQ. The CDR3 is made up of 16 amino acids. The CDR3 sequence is CASSTRALWTNEKLFF. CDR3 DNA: TGCGCCAGCAGCACCAGGGCCCTGTGGACTAATGAAAAACTGTTTTTT.

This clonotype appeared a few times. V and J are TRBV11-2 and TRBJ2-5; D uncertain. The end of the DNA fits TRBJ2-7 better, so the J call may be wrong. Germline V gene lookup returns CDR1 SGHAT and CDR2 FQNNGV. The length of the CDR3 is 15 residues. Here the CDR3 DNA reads TGTGCCAGCAGCTTAGAGTCTGGCCGAGGCTCCGAGCAGTACTTC. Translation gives CASSLESGRGSEQYF.

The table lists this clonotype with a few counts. The CDR3 here is CASPYARSNQPQHF. The CDR3 nucleotides read TGTGCCAGCCCATATGCGCGTAGCAATCAGCCCCAGCATTTT. The rearrangement links TRBV27 to TRBJ1-5; D remains ambiguous. This CDR3 is 14 amino acids long. Germline assignment: CDR1 MNHEY and CDR2 SMNVEV (reference sequence). Trimming left V 8 bases short and J 0 bases short, with 11 bases between.

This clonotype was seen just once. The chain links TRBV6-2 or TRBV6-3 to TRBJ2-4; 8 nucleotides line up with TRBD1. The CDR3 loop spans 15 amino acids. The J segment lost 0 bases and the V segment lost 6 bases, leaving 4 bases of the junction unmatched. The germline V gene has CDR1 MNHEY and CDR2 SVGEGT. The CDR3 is CASRTTGEAKNIQYF. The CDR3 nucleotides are TGTGCCAGCAGAACGACAGGGGAAGCCAAAAACATTCAGTACTTC.

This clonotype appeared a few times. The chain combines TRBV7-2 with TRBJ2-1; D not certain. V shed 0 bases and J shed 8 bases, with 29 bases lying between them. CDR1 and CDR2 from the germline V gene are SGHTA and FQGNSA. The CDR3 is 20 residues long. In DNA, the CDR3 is TGTGCCAGCAGCTTAGCTAGCCTTGGGGTCCGATCAAAATCCCGGGATGAGCAGTTCTTC. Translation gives CASSLASLGVRSKSRDEQFF. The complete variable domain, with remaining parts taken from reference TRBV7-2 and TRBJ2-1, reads GAGVSQSPSNKVTEKGKDVELRCDPISGHTALYWYRQSLGQGLEFLIYFQGNSAPDKSGLPSDRFSAERTGGSVSTLTIQRTQQEDSAVYLCASSLASLGVRSKSRDEQFFGPGTRLTVL.

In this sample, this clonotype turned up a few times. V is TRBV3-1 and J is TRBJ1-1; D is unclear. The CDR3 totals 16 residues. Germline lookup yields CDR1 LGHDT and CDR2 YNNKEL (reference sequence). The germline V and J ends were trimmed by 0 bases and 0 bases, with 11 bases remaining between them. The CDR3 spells CASSQDYFRLNTEAFF. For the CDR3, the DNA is TGTGCCAGCAGCCAAGATTATTTTCGACTGAACACTGAAGCTTTCTTT. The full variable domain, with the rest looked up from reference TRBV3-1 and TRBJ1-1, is DTAVSQTPKYLVTQMGNDKSIKCEQNLGHDTMYWYKQDSKKFLKIMFSYNNKELIINETVPNRFSPKSPDKAHLNLHINSLELGDSAVYFCASSQDYFRLNTEAFFGQGTRLTVV.

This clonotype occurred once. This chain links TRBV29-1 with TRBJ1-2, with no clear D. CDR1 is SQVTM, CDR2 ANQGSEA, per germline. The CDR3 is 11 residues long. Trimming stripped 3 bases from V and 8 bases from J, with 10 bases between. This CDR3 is CSVERGEGYTF. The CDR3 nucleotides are TGCAGCGTTGAGCGCGGGGAGGGCTACACCTTC.

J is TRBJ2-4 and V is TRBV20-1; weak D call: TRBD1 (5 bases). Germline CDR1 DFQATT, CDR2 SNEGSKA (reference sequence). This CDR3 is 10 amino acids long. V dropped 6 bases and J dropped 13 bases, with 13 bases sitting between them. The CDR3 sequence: CSAREGEQYF. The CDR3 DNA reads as TGCAGTGCCAGGGAAGGGGAACAGTACTTC.

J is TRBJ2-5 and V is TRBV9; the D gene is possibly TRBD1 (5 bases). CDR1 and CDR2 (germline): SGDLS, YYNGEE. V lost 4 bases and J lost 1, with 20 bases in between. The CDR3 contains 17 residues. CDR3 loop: CASSSPSGRAGQETQYF. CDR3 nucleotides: TGTGCCAGCAGCTCCCCATCGGGCAGGGCTGGCCAAGAGACCCAGTACTTC.

The CDR3 DNA sequence: TGTGCCAGCAGTTTACTAGCGGGGGGGTCGGGTGAGCAGTTCTTC. Translating gives CASSLLAGGSGEQFF. The chain couples TRBV6-6 to TRBJ2-1; TRBD2 agrees at 13 bases. Trimming took 4 bases from V and 9 from J; bases not matched to a gene: 6. Germline V gene sequence: CDR1 MNHNY, CDR2 SVGAGI (reference sequence). The CDR3 is made up of 15 amino acids.

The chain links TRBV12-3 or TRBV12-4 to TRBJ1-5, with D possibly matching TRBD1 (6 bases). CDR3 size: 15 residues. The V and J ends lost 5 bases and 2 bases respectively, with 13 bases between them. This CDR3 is CASSQWGLGNQPQHF. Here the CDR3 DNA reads TGTGCCAGCAGTCAATGGGGGCTTGGCAATCAGCCCCAGCATTTT.

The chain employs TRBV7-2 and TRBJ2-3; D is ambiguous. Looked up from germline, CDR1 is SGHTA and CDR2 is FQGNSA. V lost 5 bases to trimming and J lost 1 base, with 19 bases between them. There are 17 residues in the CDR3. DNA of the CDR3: TGTGCCAGCAGCCCAAGAGGACCCCAGTTCGGCACAGATACGCAGTATTTT. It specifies CASSPRGPQFGTDTQYF.